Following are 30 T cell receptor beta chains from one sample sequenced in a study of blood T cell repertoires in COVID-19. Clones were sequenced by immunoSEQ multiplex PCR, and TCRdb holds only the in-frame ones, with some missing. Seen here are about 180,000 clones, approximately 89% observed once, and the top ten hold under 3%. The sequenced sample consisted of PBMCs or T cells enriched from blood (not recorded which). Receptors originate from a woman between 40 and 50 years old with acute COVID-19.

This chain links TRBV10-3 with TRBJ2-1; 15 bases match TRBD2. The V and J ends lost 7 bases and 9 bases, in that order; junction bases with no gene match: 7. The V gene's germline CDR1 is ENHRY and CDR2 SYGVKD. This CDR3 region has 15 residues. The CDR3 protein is CAITGTSGGNGEQFF. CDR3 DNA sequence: TGTGCCATCACCGGGACTAGCGGGGGGAACGGTGAGCAGTTCTTC.

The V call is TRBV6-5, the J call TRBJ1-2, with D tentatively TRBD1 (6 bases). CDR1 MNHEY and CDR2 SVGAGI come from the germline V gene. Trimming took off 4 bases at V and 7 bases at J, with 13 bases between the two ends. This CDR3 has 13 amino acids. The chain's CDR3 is CASSFAGGFGYTF. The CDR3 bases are TGTGCCAGCAGTTTCGCGGGGGGCTTTGGCTACACCTTC.

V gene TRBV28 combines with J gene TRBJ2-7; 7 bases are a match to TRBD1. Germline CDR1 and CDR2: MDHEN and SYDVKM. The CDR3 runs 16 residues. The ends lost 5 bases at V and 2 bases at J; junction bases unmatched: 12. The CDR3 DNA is TGTGCCAGCAGTAGCCCGACAGGGTTAAATCCCTACGAGCAGTACTTC. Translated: CASSSPTGLNPYEQYF.

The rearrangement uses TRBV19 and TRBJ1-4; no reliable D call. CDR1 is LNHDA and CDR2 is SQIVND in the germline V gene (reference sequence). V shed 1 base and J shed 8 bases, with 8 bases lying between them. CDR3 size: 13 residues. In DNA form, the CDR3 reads TGTGCCAGTAGTATAGTGGTGCGGGAAAAACTGTTTTTT. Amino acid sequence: CASSIVVREKLFF. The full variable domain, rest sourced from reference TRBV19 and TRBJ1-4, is DGGITQSPKYLFRKEGQNVTLSCEQNLNHDAMYWYRQDPGQGLRLIYYSQIVNDFQKGDIAEGYSVSREKKESFPLTVTSAQKNPTAFYLCASSIVVREKLFFGSGTQLSVL.

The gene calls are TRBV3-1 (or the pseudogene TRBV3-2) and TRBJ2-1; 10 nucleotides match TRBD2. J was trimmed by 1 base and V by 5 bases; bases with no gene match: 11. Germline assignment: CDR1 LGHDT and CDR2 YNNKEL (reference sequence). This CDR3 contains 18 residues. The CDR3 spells CASSGTSEWDRSYNEQFF. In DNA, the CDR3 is TGTGCCAGCAGCGGGACTAGCGAATGGGATCGTTCCTACAATGAGCAGTTCTTC.

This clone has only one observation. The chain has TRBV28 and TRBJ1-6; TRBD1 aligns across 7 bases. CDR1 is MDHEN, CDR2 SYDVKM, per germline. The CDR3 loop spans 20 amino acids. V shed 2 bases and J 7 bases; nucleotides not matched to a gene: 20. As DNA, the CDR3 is TGTGCCAGCAGTTTAAACCCTCCTTTCCCGGAGGGGACAGAAAATTCACCCCTCCACTTT. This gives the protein CASSLNPPFPEGTENSPLHF.

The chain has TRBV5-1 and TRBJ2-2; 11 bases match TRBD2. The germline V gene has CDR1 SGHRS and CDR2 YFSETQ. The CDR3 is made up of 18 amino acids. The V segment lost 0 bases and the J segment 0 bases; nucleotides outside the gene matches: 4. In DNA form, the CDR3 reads TGCGCCAGCAGCTTGGTACTAGCGGGAGTGTCGAACACCGGGGAGCTGTTTTTT. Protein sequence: CASSLVLAGVSNTGELFF.

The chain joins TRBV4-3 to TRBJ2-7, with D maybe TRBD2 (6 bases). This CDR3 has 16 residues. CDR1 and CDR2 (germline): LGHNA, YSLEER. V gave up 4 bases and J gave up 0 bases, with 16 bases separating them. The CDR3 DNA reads TGCGCCAGCAGCCGCCAATTACTAGCCGACTCCTACGAGCAGTACTTC. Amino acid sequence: CASSRQLLADSYEQYF.

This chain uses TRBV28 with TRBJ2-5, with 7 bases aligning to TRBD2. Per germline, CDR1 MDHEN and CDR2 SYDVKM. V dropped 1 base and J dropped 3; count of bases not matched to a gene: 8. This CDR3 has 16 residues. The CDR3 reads CASSLSLVGGEETQYF. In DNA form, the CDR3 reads TGTGCCAGCAGTTTATCGCTTGTTGGGGGGGAAGAGACCCAGTACTTC.

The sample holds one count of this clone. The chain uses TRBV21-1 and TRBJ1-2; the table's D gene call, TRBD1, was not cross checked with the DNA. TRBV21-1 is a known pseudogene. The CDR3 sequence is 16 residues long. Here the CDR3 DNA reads TGTGCCAGCAGCAAGCTTACCGGGACAGCTCCCTCCGGCTACACCTTC. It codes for CASSKLTGTAPSGYTF.

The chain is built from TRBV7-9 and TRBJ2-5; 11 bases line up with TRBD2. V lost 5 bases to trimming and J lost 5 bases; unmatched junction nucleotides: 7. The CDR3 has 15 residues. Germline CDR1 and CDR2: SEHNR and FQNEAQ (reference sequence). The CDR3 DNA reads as TGTGCCAGCAGCCCGGGACTAGCGGCGGGGGAGACCCAGTACTTC. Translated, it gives CASSPGLAAGETQYF.

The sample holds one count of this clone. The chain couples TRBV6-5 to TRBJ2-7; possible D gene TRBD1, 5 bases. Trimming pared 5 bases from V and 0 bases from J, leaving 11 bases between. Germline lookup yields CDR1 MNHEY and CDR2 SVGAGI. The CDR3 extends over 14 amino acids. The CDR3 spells CASSTRQSSYEQYF. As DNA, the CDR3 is TGTGCCAGCAGTACCCGACAGAGCTCCTACGAGCAGTACTTC.

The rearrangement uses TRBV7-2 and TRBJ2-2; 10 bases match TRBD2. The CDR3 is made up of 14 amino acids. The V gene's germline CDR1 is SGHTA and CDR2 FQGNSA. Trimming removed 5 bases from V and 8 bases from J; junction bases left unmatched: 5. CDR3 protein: CASSASGRVGELFF. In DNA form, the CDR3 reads TGTGCCAGCAGCGCCAGCGGGAGGGTTGGGGAGCTGTTTTTT.

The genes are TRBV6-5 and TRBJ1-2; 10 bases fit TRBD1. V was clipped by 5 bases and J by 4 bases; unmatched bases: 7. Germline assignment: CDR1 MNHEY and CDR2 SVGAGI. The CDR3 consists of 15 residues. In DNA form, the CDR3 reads TGTGCCAGCAGTAACCGACAGGGGGCTGGCTATGGCTACACCTTC. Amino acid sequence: CASSNRQGAGYGYTF.

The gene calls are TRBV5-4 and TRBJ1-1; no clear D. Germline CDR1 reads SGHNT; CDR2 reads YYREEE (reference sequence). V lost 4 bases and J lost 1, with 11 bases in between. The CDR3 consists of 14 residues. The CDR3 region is CASSRRPGNTEAFF. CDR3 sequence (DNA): TGTGCCAGCAGCCGCAGACCAGGGAACACTGAAGCTTTCTTT.

CDR3 sequence reads: CASSLDYTYEQYF. As DNA, the CDR3 is TGTGCCAGCAGCCTGGACTACACCTACGAGCAGTACTTC. V is TRBV6-5 and J is TRBJ2-7; weak D call: TRBD2 (6 bases). V shed 6 bases and J shed 2 bases, with 11 bases lying between them. The germline gives CDR1 MNHEY, CDR2 SVGAGI. CDR3 length: 13 amino acids.

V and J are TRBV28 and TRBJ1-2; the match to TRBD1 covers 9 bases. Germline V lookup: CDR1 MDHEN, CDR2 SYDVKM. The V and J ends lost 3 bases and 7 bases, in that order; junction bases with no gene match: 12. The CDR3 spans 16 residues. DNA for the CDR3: TGTGCCAGCAGTTTGGTGGTTCTGGGACAGGGTGGTGGCTACACCTTC. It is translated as CASSLVVLGQGGGYTF.

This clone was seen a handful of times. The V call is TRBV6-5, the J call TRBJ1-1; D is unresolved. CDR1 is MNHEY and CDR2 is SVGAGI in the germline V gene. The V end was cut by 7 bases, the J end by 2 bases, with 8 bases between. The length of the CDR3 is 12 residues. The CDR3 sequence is CASIPSNTEAFF. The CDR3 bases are TGTGCCAGCATTCCCTCTAACACTGAAGCTTTCTTT.

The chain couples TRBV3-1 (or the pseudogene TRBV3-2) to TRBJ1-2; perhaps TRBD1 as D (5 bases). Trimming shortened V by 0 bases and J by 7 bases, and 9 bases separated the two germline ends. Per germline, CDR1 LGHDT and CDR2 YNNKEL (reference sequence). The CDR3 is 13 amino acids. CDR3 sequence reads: CASSQDQGFGYTF. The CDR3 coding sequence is TGTGCCAGCAGCCAAGATCAGGGATTTGGCTACACCTTC.

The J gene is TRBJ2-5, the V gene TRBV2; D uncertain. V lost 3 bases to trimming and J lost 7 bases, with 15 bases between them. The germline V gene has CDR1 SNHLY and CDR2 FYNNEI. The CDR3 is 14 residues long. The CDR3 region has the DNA TGTGCCAGCAGTGATCGAGTACGCTCCGGGACCCAGTACTTC. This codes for CASSDRVRSGTQYF. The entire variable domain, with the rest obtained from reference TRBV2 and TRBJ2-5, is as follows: EPEVTQTPSHQVTQMGQEVILRCVPISNHLYFYWYRQILGQKVEFLVSFYNNEISEKSEIFDDQFSVERPDGSNFTLKIRSTKLEDSAMYFCASSDRVRSGTQYFGPGTRLLVL.

The CDR3 DNA reads TGTGCCAGCGGCAGGTCTCCAAATCAGCCCCAGCATTTT. Protein product: CASGRSPNQPQHF. The rearrangement links TRBV6-5 to TRBJ1-5; D ambiguous. The CDR3 has 13 residues. Germline V CDR1 and CDR2: MNHEY, SVGAGI. The V and J ends lost 8 bases and 4 bases respectively, with 12 bases between them.

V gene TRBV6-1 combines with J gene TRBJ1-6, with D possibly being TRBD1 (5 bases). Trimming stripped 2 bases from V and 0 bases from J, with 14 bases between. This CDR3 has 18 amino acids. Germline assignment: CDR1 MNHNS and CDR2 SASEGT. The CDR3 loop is CASSELMGGSSYNSPLHF. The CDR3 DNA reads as TGTGCCAGCAGTGAATTGATGGGGGGTAGCTCCTATAATTCACCCCTCCACTTT.

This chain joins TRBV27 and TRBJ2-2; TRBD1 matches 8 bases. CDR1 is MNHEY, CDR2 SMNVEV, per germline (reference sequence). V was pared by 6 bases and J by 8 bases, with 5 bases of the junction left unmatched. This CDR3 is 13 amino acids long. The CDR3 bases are TGTGCCAGCAGCGGGACAGGTTCAGGGGAGCTGTTTTTT. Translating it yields CASSGTGSGELFF.

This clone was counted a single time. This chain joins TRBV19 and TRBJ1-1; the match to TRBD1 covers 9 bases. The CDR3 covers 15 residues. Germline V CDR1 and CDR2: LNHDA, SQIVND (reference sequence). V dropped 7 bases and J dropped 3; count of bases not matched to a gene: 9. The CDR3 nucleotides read TGTGCCAGTACAAGGGACAGGGCGGGCGACACTGAAGCTTTCTTT. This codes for CASTRDRAGDTEAFF.

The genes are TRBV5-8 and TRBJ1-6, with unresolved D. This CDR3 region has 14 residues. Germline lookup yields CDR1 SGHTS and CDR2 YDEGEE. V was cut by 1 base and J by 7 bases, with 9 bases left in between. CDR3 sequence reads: CASSLTVINSPLHF. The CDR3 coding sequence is TGTGCCAGCAGCTTGACAGTGATAAATTCACCCCTCCACTTT. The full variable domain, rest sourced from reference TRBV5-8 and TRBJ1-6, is EAGVTQSPTHLIKTRGQQATLRCSPISGHTSVYWYQQALGLGLQFLLWYDEGEERNRGNFPPRFSGRQFPNYSSELNVNALELEDSALYLCASSLTVINSPLHFGNGTRLTVT.

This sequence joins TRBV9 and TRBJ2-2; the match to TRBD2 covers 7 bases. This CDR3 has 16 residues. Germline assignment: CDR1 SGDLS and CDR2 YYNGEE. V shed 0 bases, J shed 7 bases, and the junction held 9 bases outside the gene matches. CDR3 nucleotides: TGTGCCAGCAGCGTAGCTTGGAGCGGGATCGGCGGGGAGCTGTTTTTT. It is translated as CASSVAWSGIGGELFF. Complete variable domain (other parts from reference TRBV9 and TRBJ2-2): DSGVTQTPKHLITATGQRVTLRCSPRSGDLSVYWYQQSLDQGLQFLIQYYNGEERAKGNILERFSAQQFPDLHSELNLSSLELGDSALYFCASSVAWSGIGGELFFGEGSRLTVL.

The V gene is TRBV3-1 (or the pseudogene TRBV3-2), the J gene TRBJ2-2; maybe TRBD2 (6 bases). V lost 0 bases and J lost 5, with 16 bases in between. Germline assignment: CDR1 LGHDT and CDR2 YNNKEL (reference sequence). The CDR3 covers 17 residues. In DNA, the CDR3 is TGTGCCAGCAGCCAAGAGGGAGGAGCGGTCTTAACCGGGGAGCTGTTTTTT. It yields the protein CASSQEGGAVLTGELFF.

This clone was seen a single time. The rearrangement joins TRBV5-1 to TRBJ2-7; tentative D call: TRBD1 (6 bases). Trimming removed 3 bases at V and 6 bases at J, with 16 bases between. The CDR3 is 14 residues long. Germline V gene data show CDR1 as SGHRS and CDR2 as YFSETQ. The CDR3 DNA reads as TGCGCCAGCAGCTCGGACAGCATCCTACTCGAGCAGTACTTC. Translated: CASSSDSILLEQYF.

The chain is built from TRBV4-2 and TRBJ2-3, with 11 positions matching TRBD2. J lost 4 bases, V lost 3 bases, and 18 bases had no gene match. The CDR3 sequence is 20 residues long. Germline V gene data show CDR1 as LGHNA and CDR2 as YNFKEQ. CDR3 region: CASSQRALAGGPDYADTQYF. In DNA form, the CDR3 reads TGTGCCAGCAGCCAGAGGGCTCTAGCGGGGGGTCCGGATTACGCAGATACGCAGTATTTT.

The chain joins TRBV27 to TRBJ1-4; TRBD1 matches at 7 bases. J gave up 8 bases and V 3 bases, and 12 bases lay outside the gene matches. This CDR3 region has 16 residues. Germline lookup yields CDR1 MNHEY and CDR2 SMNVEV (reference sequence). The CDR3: CASSFVNRGVREKLFF. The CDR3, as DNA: TGTGCCAGCAGTTTCGTCAACAGGGGTGTTAGGGAAAAACTGTTTTTT.